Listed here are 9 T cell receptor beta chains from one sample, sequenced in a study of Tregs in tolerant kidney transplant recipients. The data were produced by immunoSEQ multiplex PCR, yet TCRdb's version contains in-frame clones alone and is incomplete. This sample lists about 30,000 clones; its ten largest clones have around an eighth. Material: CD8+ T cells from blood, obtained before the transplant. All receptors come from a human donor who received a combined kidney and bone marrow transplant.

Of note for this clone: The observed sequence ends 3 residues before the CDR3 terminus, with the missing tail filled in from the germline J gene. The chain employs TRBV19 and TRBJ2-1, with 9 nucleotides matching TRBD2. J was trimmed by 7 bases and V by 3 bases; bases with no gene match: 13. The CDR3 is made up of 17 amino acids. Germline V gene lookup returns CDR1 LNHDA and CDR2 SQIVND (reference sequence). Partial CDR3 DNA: TGTGCCAGTAGTATCGGCTCGATAGCGGGAGTACCAAATGAG. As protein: CASSIGSIAGVPNE. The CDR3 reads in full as CASSIGSIAGVPNEQFF.

The CDR3 sequence: CSAQLAGGYEQYF. CDR3 bases read: TGCAGCGCTCAACTAGCGGGAGGGTACGAG. The chain joins TRBV29-1 to TRBJ2-7; 13 bases are shared with TRBD2. The CDR3 end lies 3 residues beyond the end of the read and is filled in from the germline J gene. The V segment lost 7 bases and the J segment 4 bases; nucleotides outside the gene matches: 4. Germline V gene data show CDR1 as SQVTM and CDR2 as ANQGSEA. CDR3 length equals 13 residues.

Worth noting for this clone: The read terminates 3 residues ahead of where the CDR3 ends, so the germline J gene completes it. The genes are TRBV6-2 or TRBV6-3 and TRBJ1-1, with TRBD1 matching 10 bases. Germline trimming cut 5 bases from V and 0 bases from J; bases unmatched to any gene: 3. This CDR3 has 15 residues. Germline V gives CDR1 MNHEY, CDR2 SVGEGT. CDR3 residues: CASSGQGGLNTEAFF. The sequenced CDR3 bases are TGTGCCAGCAGTGGACAGGGGGGGTTGAACACTGAA.

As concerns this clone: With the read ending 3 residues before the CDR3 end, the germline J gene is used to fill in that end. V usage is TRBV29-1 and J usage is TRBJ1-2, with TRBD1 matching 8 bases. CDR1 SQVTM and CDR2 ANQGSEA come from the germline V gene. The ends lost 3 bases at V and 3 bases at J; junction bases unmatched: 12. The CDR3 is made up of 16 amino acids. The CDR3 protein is CSVDTGQGLLDYGYTF. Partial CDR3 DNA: TGCAGCGTTGATACAGGACAGGGATTATTGGACTATGGC. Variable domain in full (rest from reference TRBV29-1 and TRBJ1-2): SAVISQKPSRDICQRGTSLTIQCQVDSQVTMMFWYRQQPGQSLTLIATANQGSEATYESGFVIDKFPISRPNLTFSTLTVSNMSPEDSSIYLCSVDTGQGLLDYGYTFGSGTRLTVV.

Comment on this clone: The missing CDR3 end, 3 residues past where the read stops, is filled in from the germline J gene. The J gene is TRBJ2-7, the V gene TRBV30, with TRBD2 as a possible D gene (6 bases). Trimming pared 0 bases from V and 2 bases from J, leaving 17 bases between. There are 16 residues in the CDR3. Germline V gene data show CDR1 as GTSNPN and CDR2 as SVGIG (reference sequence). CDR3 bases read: TGTGCCTGGAGTGTCACCCCTCGGGGGACCACCTACGAG. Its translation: CAWSVTPRGTTYE. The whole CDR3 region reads CAWSVTPRGTTYEQYF. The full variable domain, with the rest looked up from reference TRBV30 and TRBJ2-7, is SQTIHQWPATLVQPVGSPLSLECTVEGTSNPNLYWYRQAAGRGLQLLFYSVGIGQISSEVPQNLSASRPQDRQFILSSKKLLLSDSGFYLCAWSVTPRGTTYEQYFGPGTRLTVT.

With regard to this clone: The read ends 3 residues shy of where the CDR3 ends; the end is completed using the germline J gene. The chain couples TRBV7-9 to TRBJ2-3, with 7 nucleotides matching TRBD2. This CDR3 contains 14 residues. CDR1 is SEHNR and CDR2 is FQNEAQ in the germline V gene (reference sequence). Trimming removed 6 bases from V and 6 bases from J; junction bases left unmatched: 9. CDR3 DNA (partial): TGTGCCAGCAGTTACGGACTAGTTTCTGATACG. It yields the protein CASSYGLVSDT. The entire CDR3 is CASSYGLVSDTQYF.

The DNA read from the CDR3 is TGTGCCAGCAGAGCATGGACAGGGGAGGATGAAAAA. The encoded protein is CASRAWTGEDEK. The whole CDR3 is CASRAWTGEDEKLFF. J is TRBJ1-4 and V is TRBV2; 9 nucleotides match TRBD1. The read falls 3 residues short of the CDR3 end, and the missing part is taken from the germline J gene. Per the germline V gene, CDR1 is SNHLY and CDR2 is FYNNEI. The V and J ends lost 6 bases and 6 bases, in that order; junction bases with no gene match: 8. This CDR3 has 15 residues.

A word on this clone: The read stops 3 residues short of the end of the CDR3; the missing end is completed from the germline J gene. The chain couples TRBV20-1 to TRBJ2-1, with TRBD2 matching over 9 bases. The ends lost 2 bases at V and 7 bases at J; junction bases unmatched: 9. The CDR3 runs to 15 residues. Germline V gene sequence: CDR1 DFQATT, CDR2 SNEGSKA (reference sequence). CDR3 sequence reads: CSARTAGGPKNEQFF. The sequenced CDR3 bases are TGCAGTGCTAGAACGGCGGGAGGGCCTAAGAATGAG.

The sequenced part of the CDR3 DNA is TGTGCCAGCCACGACAGGGTTGATGAAAACACC. This encodes CASHDRVDENT. The CDR3 in full is CASHDRVDENTIYF. This chain connects TRBV5-4 to TRBJ1-3, with TRBD1 matching 7 bases. The read ends 3 residues before the CDR3 terminus; that terminus is restored from the germline J gene. The length of the CDR3 is 14 residues. CDR1 is SGHNT, CDR2 YYREEE, per germline (reference sequence). Trimming removed 7 bases from V and 6 bases from J; junction bases left unmatched: 10.